This passage covers 9 T cell receptor beta chains from one sample sequenced in a study of blood T cell repertoires in COVID-19. Sequencing was performed with immunoSEQ multiplex PCR; in TCRdb, only in-frame clones are kept and a portion is missing. The sample contains roughly 100,000 clones, more than 75% of which appear only once. Sequencing input: peripheral blood. These receptors were collected from a man aged 50 or older with acute or convalescent COVID-19.

The chain links TRBV27 to TRBJ2-7, with 7 bases lining up with TRBD2. Germline V gene data show CDR1 as MNHEY and CDR2 as SMNVEV (reference sequence). CDR3 size: 15 residues. Trimming took 6 bases from V and 4 from J; bases not matched to a gene: 12. CDR3 residues: CASRRASGQGYEQYF. The CDR3 DNA is TGTGCCAGCAGGAGGGCTAGCGGACAAGGGTACGAGCAGTACTTC.

The rearrangement uses TRBV6-5 and TRBJ1-2; no reliable D call. Germline values: CDR1 MNHEY, CDR2 SVGAGI. Between the trimmed V and J ends, which lost 7 bases and 4 bases, there was a span of 10 bases. The CDR3 has 12 amino acids. The CDR3 here is CASIGSAYGYTF. The CDR3 nucleotides read TGTGCCAGCATCGGTAGTGCCTATGGCTACACCTTC.

The rearrangement links TRBV5-1 to TRBJ2-7; the D gene is possibly TRBD2 (6 bases). With 5 bases removed from V and 5 bases from J, the gap between germline ends came to 20 bases. The CDR3 is 15 residues long. Germline V gene data show CDR1 as SGHRS and CDR2 as YFSETQ. This chain's CDR3 is CASRFGSSGYNEQYF. The CDR3 region has the DNA TGCGCCAGCAGATTCGGGAGCTCCGGATACAACGAGCAGTACTTC.

The rearrangement links TRBV29-1 to TRBJ1-1; D is perhaps TRBD1 (5 bases). V lost 5 bases, J lost 3 bases, and 7 bases lay in between. CDR1 and CDR2 (germline): SQVTM, ANQGSEA. The CDR3 spans 11 residues. CDR3 sequence: CSVTGDTEAFF. The CDR3, as DNA: TGCAGCGTTACGGGGGACACTGAAGCTTTCTTT. The complete variable domain, with remaining parts taken from reference TRBV29-1 and TRBJ1-1, reads SAVISQKPSRDICQRGTSLTIQCQVDSQVTMMFWYRQQPGQSLTLIATANQGSEATYESGFVIDKFPISRPNLTFSTLTVSNMSPEDSSIYLCSVTGDTEAFFGQGTRLTVV.

This clone was counted only a few times. The rearrangement links TRBV7-9 to TRBJ1-3, with D possibly TRBD1 on 5 matching bases. The CDR3 is 12 amino acids. CDR1 SEHNR and CDR2 FQNEAQ come from the germline V gene (reference sequence). V shed 5 bases and J shed 4 bases, with 6 bases lying between them. The CDR3 sequence: CASSRQGNTIYF. CDR3 nucleotide sequence: TGTGCCAGCAGCCGACAGGGAAACACCATATATTTT.

The genes are TRBV5-1 and TRBJ2-1, with D maybe TRBD1 (6 bases). Trimming took 7 bases from V and 3 from J, leaving 17 bases between them. There are 15 residues in the CDR3. Germline CDR1 reads SGHRS; CDR2 reads YFSETQ. This CDR3 reads CASYRSGGHYNEQFF. As DNA, the CDR3 is TGCGCCAGCTACAGAAGTGGGGGCCACTACAATGAGCAGTTCTTC.

J is TRBJ2-2 and V is TRBV4-1, with D tentatively TRBD1 (5 bases). V was cut by 1 base and J by 2 bases, with 17 bases left in between. The germline CDR1 and CDR2 sequences are MGHRA and YSYEKL. CDR3 length: 18 amino acids. CDR3 region: CASSQGRLGVTNTGELFF. The CDR3 bases are TGCGCCAGCAGCCAAGGGCGTTTAGGGGTTACTAACACCGGGGAGCTGTTTTTT.

The chain is built from TRBV19 and TRBJ2-3; D uncertain. This CDR3 spans 14 amino acids. Trimming shortened V by 3 bases and J by 4 bases, and 11 bases separated the two germline ends. The V gene's germline CDR1 is LNHDA and CDR2 SQIVND (reference sequence). CDR3 bases: TGTGCCAGTAGTATCGGAGTTGGTTCAGATACGCAGTATTTT. Translated, it gives CASSIGVGSDTQYF.

The chain combines TRBV13 with TRBJ2-1; 7 bases agree with TRBD2. The CDR3 is made up of 17 amino acids. The J segment lost 0 bases and the V segment lost 0 bases, leaving 5 bases of the junction unmatched. Germline V gene data show CDR1 as PRHDT and CDR2 as FYEKMQ (reference sequence). The CDR3 region is CASSLGSIAGSYNEQFF. The CDR3 DNA follows: TGTGCCAGCAGCTTAGGTTCCATAGCGGGCTCCTACAATGAGCAGTTCTTC.